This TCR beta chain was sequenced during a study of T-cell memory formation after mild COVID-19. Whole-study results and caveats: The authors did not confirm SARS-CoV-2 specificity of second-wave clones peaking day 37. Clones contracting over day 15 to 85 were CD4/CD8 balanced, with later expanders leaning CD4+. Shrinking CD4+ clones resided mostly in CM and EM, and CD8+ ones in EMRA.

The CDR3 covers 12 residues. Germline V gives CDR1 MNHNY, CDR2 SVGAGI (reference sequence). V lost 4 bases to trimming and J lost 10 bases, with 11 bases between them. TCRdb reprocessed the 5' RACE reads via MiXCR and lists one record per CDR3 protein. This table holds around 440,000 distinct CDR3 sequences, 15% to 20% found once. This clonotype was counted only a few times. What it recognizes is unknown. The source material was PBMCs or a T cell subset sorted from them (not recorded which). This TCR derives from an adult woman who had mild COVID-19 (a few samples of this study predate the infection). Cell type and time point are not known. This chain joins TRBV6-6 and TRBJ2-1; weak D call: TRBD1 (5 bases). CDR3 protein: CASSWGSQEQFF. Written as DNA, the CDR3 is TGTGCCAGCAGTTGGGGCAGCCAGGAGCAGTTCTTC.